Listed below are T cell receptor beta chains from one sample, sequenced in a study of blood T cells in healthy people across ages. Using its own MiXCR run on the 5' RACE reads, TCRdb lists one record per CDR3 protein. This sample carries 750,000 to 950,000 distinct CDR3 sequences, about 55% of them seen once, and the ten largest clones take about two fifths. The sample was blood. These receptors all stem from a man older than 75 in good health. Both conserved end residues are part of each CDR3. The D gene is left open where the match is weak. Size is omitted from some rows. Given values are once, few, many or a class for expanded clones.

size: NA; length: 15; V: TRBV6-6; D: TRBD1; J: TRBJ2-5; DNA: TGTGCCAGCAGTTTTCCCGGGACAGAACAAGAGACCCAGTACTTC; CDR3: CASSFPGTEQETQYF
size: NA; length: 14; V: TRBV9; D: TRBD2; J: TRBJ2-1; DNA: TGTGCCAGCAGCGGGGTAGCGGGAGAAAGTGAGCAGTTCTTC; CDR3: CASSGVAGESEQFF
size: NA; length: 15; V: TRBV16; D: TRBD2; J: TRBJ2-2; DNA: TGTGCCAGCAGCCACGCGGGAGGGCCAGGAGGGGAGCTGTTTTTT; CDR3: CASSHAGGPGGELFF
size: NA; length: 17; V: TRBV20-1; D: TRBD2; J: TRBJ2-2; DNA: TGCAGTGCTAGAGTCCGATATAGCGGGAGGATCACCGGGGAGCTGTTTTTT; CDR3: CSARVRYSGRITGELFF
size: few; length: 14; V: TRBV20-1; D: NA; J: TRBJ1-4; DNA: TGCAGTGCTAGGGCAGGAGAAACTAATGAAAAACTGTTTTTT; CDR3: CSARAGETNEKLFF
size: few; length: 11; V: TRBV12-3/TRBV12-4; D: NA; J: TRBJ2-7; DNA: TGTGCCAGCAGTTGGAGGGAAGAGCAGTACTTC; CDR3: CASSWREEQYF
size: NA; length: 14; V: TRBV25-1; D: NA; J: TRBJ2-1; DNA: TGTGCCAGCAGTGACCAAAGGGGACAAGAGACCCAGTTCTTC; CDR3: CASSDQRGQETQFF
size: few; length: 12; V: TRBV20-1; D: NA; J: TRBJ1-2; DNA: TGCAGTGCTAGAGTAGGGACATATGGCTACACCTTC; CDR3: CSARVGTYGYTF
size: NA; length: 12; V: TRBV7-6; D: NA; J: TRBJ2-1; DNA: TGTGCCAGTGGATTAGCGAGGGGGGAGCAGTTCTTC; CDR3: CASGLARGEQFF
size: few; length: 15; V: TRBV25-1; D: NA; J: TRBJ1-2; DNA: TGTGCCAGCAGTGATTGGGGGACAAACCACTATGGCTACACCTTC; CDR3: CASSDWGTNHYGYTF
size: once; length: 12; V: TRBV10-3; D: NA; J: TRBJ2-7; DNA: TGTGCCATCAGCAACAGCAACTACGAGCAGTACTTC; CDR3: CAISNSNYEQYF
size: NA; length: 15; V: TRBV24-1; D: NA; J: TRBJ2-1; DNA: TGTGCCACCAGTGTAGCACAGGTCCCCTACAATGAGCAGTTCTTC; CDR3: CATSVAQVPYNEQFF
size: NA; length: 17; V: TRBV11-2; D: TRBD2; J: TRBJ2-3; DNA: TGTGCCAGCAGTATTCCCGGGACTAGCGGGAGGGGCCGAGACGCGTATTTT; CDR3: CASSIPGTSGRGRDAYF
size: few; length: 18; V: TRBV9; D: NA; J: TRBJ2-6; DNA: TGTGCCAGCAGCGTAGCTTCCGGAGGGGCACTTGGGGCCAACGTCCTGACTTTC; CDR3: CASSVASGGALGANVLTF
size: few; length: 13; V: TRBV7-2; D: NA; J: TRBJ2-1; DNA: TGTGCCAGCAGCTCTGGGCGGTTGAATGAGCAGTTCTTC; CDR3: CASSSGRLNEQFF
size: many; length: 14; V: TRBV7-2; D: TRBD1; J: TRBJ1-2; DNA: TGTGCCAGCAGCCAGAGAGGACAGGGAGATGGCTACACCTTC; CDR3: CASSQRGQGDGYTF
size: NA; length: 14; V: TRBV23-1; D: NA; J: TRBJ2-7; DNA: TGCGCCAGCAGTCACGCAAGCGGTACCTACGAGCAGTACTTC; CDR3: CASSHASGTYEQYF
size: NA; length: 13; V: TRBV20-1; D: TRBD1; J: TRBJ1-5; DNA: TGCAGTGCTGCACAGGGGTCTAATCAGCCCCAGCATTTT; CDR3: CSAAQGSNQPQHF
size: NA; length: 16; V: TRBV7-2; D: TRBD2; J: TRBJ2-7; DNA: TGTGCCAGCAGCCCTGGGACTAGCGGGAGGCTCTACGAGCAGTACTTC; CDR3: CASSPGTSGRLYEQYF
size: few; length: 13; V: TRBV11-1; D: NA; J: TRBJ1-4; DNA: TGTGCCAGCAGCCTTCACCAGGGCGAAAAACTGTTTTTT; CDR3: CASSLHQGEKLFF
size: few; length: 12; V: TRBV29-1; D: NA; J: TRBJ2-1; DNA: TGCAGCGTTGAGGCCACCGTCGTTGAGCAGTTCTTC; CDR3: CSVEATVVEQFF